This section outlines one T cell receptor (beta chain) sequence together with its context. Its antigen remains unidentified. At one end, the junction sequence differs from germline, possibly due to a read error. Priming with a constant-region primer yielded TCR beta cDNA from 400 to 550 ng total RNA. Modified slightly, ARM-PCR produced TCR beta libraries over three nested multiplex PCR rounds. The first two PCR rounds, nine to ten cycles each, used TRBV1-TRBV30 forward primers and a C-beta reverse primer. A single record per CDR3 protein comes from TCRdb applying MiXCR to the multiplex PCR reads. The sample lists about 54,000 distinct CDR3 sequences, around 79% occurring once. The data belong to a study of tumor-infiltrating lymphocytes in primary liver carcinoma. Study-level background: Ages ranged from 30 to 69, with HCC or mixed HCC-cholangiocarcinoma. Study observations and caveats: Merely about 7-24% of top clones occurred in all five tumor regions.

Germline V CDR1 and CDR2: MDHEN, SYDVKM. This CDR3 contains 15 residues. Without any cell sorting, roughly 20-32 mg of bulk tissue yielded co-extracted RNA and DNA. Through surgical resection, the patients' primary liver carcinoma was treated. Viable tumor cell content exceeded 75% in every tumor sample. V gene TRBV28 combines with J gene TRBJ1-2; weak D call: TRBD1 (5 bases). Sequencing input: liver tumor tissue from sampling region 2. Subset specified: tumor region T2, inferior pole. This sequence originates from a man between 35 and 55 years old with primary liver carcinoma and hepatitis B virus infection. The CDR3 DNA is TGTGCCAGCAATTCCAGTGGGGGGGAAAACTATGGTTACACCTTC. It codes for CASNSSGGENYGYTF.